The 10 T cell receptor beta chains in this list originate from one sample, sequenced in a study of beta chain features in type 1 diabetes. Points from the study as a whole: Type 1 diabetes patients had TCRB CDR3s that were shorter (moderately but significantly so) in all four CD4+ subsets.

These receptors lack a known antigen. Expressed TCRB transcripts got sequenced, as all isolated RNA was reverse transcribed. The repertoire was sequenced with immunoSEQ multiplex PCR; TCRdb's copy has only in-frame clones and lacks some. The data contain 100,000 to 150,000 clones, roughly 17% of them singletons. The specimen sequenced was central memory CD4+ T cells from blood. These TCRs come from a man aged 18 to 30 with type 1 diabetes.

The chain uses TRBV7-9 and TRBJ1-1; possible D gene TRBD1, 6 bases. Between the trimmed V and J ends, which lost 1 base and 5 bases, there was a span of 11 bases. Per the germline V gene, CDR1 is SEHNR and CDR2 is FQNEAQ (reference sequence). The CDR3 totals 14 residues. The CDR3 DNA follows: TGTGCCAGCAGCTTAGAAGGAGGGGGAACTGAAGCTTTCTTT. Its protein is CASSLEGGGTEAFF.

This chain connects TRBV5-1 to TRBJ2-3, with D perhaps matching TRBD1 or TRBD2 (6 bases each). The CDR3 is 17 residues long. Germline CDR1 SGHRS, CDR2 YFSETQ. V was clipped by 2 bases and J by 2 bases, with 18 bases between them. The CDR3 region has the DNA TGCGCCAGCAGCTTCATACCGGGGGCGGCCTACACAGATACGCAGTATTTT. This encodes CASSFIPGAAYTDTQYF.

This clone appeared a few times. The chain couples TRBV7-2 to TRBJ2-3, with 9 nucleotides matching TRBD2. The CDR3 contains 15 residues. Germline V gene data show CDR1 as SGHTA and CDR2 as FQGNSA. Trimming at V came to 6 bases and at J to 0 bases, leaving 4 bases not matched to a gene. This chain's CDR3 is CASRRLAASTDTQYF. CDR3 nucleotides: TGTGCCAGCAGGAGACTAGCGGCCAGCACAGATACGCAGTATTTT.

The gene calls are TRBV7-9 and TRBJ2-7; no definite D call. CDR3 length: 11 amino acids. V dropped 5 bases and J dropped 3 bases, with 5 bases sitting between them. Germline V lookup: CDR1 SEHNR, CDR2 FQNEAQ (reference sequence). The CDR3 here is CASSPIYEQYF. CDR3 bases: TGTGCCAGCAGCCCAATCTACGAGCAGTACTTC.

This clone showed up just once. V usage is TRBV2 and J usage is TRBJ2-1, with TRBD2 matching over 10 bases. Per germline, CDR1 SNHLY and CDR2 FYNNEI. This CDR3 is 15 amino acids long. The V gene end was trimmed by 7 bases and the J gene end by 4 bases; junction bases not matched to a gene: 7. This CDR3 is CASKLLAGTYNEQFF. The CDR3 nucleotides read TGTGCCAGCAAACTACTAGCGGGAACTTACAATGAGCAGTTCTTC.

This clone was seen a handful of times. V is TRBV29-1 and J is TRBJ2-7; a weak D match, TRBD2 (6 bases). The V and J ends lost 4 bases and 11 bases respectively, with 18 bases between them. Germline CDR1 and CDR2: SQVTM and ANQGSEA. The CDR3 is 12 residues long. CDR3 nucleotides: TGCAGCGTTGGTGATATGCGCGGGGAGAAGTACTTC. Its protein product is CSVGDMRGEKYF.

This clone turned up a few times. The V gene is TRBV6-1, the J gene TRBJ2-1, with D possibly called TRBD1 or TRBD2 (6 bases each). The CDR3 is made up of 16 amino acids. V lost 2 bases and J 1 base, leaving 12 bases between the germline ends. CDR1 and CDR2 (germline): MNHNS, SASEGT. The CDR3 reads CASSENGGRSYNEQFF. The CDR3 coding sequence is TGTGCCAGCAGTGAAAACGGGGGCCGATCCTACAATGAGCAGTTCTTC.

The chain is built from TRBV30 and TRBJ2-6, with D uncertain. CDR1 and CDR2 (germline): GTSNPN, SVGIG (reference sequence). The CDR3 sequence is 16 residues long. Deletions cut 3 bases from V and 0 bases from J, with 12 bases between. The DNA of the CDR3 is TGTGCCTGGAGGGTGGCAGCCTTCTCTGGGGCCAACGTCCTGACTTTC. It specifies CAWRVAAFSGANVLTF.

This clone appeared a few times. This chain links TRBV18 with TRBJ2-1, with 7 bases fitting TRBD2. With 3 bases clipped from V and 7 bases from J, the junction kept 12 bases outside the gene matches. CDR1 KGHSH and CDR2 LQKENI come from the germline V gene. This CDR3 contains 16 residues. As DNA, the CDR3 is TGTGCCAGCTCACCCTGGGGGAGGGCCAATAAGAATGAGCAGTTCTTC. Protein: CASSPWGRANKNEQFF.

The genes are TRBV28 and TRBJ2-7, with 7 positions matching TRBD2. V gave up 0 bases and J gave up 3 bases; unmatched junction bases: 5. Germline CDR1 MDHEN, CDR2 SYDVKM. This CDR3 has 15 amino acids. The CDR3 sequence is CASSLWERGDYEQYF. The CDR3 DNA is TGTGCCAGCAGTTTATGGGAGCGGGGAGACTACGAGCAGTACTTC.